The 8 T cell receptor beta chains presented below share a single source sample, sequenced in a study of OX40 agonist ivuxolimab in advanced cancers. Data came from immunoSEQ multiplex PCR; TCRdb stores just in-frame clones and leaves some out. The data show around 97,000 clones, 85% to 90% seen once. Here the sequenced sample was CD4+ or CD8+ T cells sorted from blood, taken in a trial of the OX40 agonist ivuxolimab. The receptors stem from an adult with an advanced solid tumor such as melanoma, head and neck, liver or kidney cancer.

This sequence joins TRBV5-1 and TRBJ2-2; D is ambiguous. Trimming removed 2 bases at V and 6 bases at J, with 8 bases between. Per germline, CDR1 SGHRS and CDR2 YFSETQ. The CDR3 is 13 amino acids. CDR3 sequence (DNA): TGCGCCAGCAGCTTAAGGGATCCCGGGGAGCTGTTTTTT. Translated: CASSLRDPGELFF.

Only a few counts were recorded for this clone. The chain carries TRBV7-8 and TRBJ2-7; TRBD1 aligns across 8 bases. Germline V gene data show CDR1 as SGHVS and CDR2 as FQNEAQ. There are 15 residues in the CDR3. The junction had 5 bases not matched to a gene; V was cut back by 4 bases and J by 0 bases. CDR3 loop: CASSSGGPFSYEQYF. The CDR3 DNA reads TGTGCCAGCAGCTCAGGGGGCCCCTTCTCCTACGAGCAGTACTTC.

The chain employs TRBV27 and TRBJ2-1; D may be TRBD2 (6 bases). Germline loops: CDR1 MNHEY, CDR2 SMNVEV (reference sequence). This CDR3 comprises 15 residues. The ends were cut back, 2 bases at V and 8 bases at J, with 16 bases in the middle. The CDR3 spells CASSLEGPSSDEQFF. CDR3 nucleotide sequence: TGTGCCAGCAGTTTAGAAGGACCCTCTAGCGATGAGCAGTTCTTC.

The V gene is TRBV9, the J gene TRBJ2-3; D unclear. Germline CDR1 is SGDLS and CDR2 is YYNGEE. Trimming removed 3 bases from V and 4 bases from J, with 15 bases in between. CDR3 length: 15 residues. CDR3 protein: CASSASPSQADTQYF. The CDR3 DNA follows: TGTGCCAGCAGCGCAAGCCCTTCTCAGGCAGATACGCAGTATTTT.

The V call is TRBV5-1, the J call TRBJ2-1, with 7 bases identical to TRBD2. V was clipped by 5 bases and J by 0 bases; unmatched bases: 5. This CDR3 has 15 residues. The germline CDR1 and CDR2 sequences are SGHRS and YFSETQ. The CDR3 DNA is TGCGCCAGCAGGGCTAGCGGCGACTCCTACAATGAGCAGTTCTTC. Its protein is CASRASGDSYNEQFF.

This clone was seen once. This chain connects TRBV11-3 to TRBJ2-1, with 9 bases matching TRBD1. The CDR3 is 19 amino acids. The J segment lost 2 bases and the V segment lost 2 bases, leaving 13 bases of the junction unmatched. Germline V gives CDR1 SGHNT, CDR2 YENEEA. CDR3 region: CASSLRTGDSITTYNEQFF. DNA of the CDR3: TGTGCCAGCAGCTTAAGGACAGGGGACTCTATAACCACCTACAATGAGCAGTTCTTC.

The V gene is TRBV18, the J gene TRBJ2-7; TRBD1 might be the D (5 bases). The CDR3 is 14 residues long. Germline V CDR1 and CDR2: KGHSH, LQKENI. The germline V and J ends were trimmed by 3 bases and 0 bases, with 9 bases remaining between them. CDR3 protein: CASSPTVHSYEQYF. CDR3 in DNA: TGTGCCAGCTCACCGACAGTACACTCCTACGAGCAGTACTTC.

The V call is TRBV30, the J call TRBJ2-1; no definite D call. The CDR3 spans 13 residues. Trimming took 2 bases from V and 0 from J, leaving 5 bases between them. In germline, CDR1 is GTSNPN, CDR2 SVGIG (reference sequence). The CDR3 sequence: CAWSPSSYNEQFF. The CDR3 DNA sequence: TGTGCCTGGAGTCCTAGCTCCTACAATGAGCAGTTCTTC.